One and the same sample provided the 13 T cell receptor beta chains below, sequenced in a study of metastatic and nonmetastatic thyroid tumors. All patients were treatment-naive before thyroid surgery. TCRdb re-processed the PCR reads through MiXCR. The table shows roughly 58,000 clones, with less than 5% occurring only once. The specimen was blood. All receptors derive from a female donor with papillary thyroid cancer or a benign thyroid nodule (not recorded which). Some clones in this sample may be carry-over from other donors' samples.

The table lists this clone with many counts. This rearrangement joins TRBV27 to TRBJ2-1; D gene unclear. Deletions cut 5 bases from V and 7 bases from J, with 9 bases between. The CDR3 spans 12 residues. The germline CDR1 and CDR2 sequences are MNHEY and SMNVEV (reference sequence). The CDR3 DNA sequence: TGTGCCAGCAGTACCCGACAAAATGAGCAGTTCTTC. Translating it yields CASSTRQNEQFF.

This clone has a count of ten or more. The CDR3 reads CASSATGSPSPLHF. The CDR3 DNA follows: TGCGCCAGCAGTGCGACAGGTTCCCCTTCACCCCTCCACTTT. The V call is TRBV5-1, the J call TRBJ1-6; a possible D gene is TRBD1 (6 bases). V lost 5 bases, J lost 9 bases, and 15 bases lay in between. CDR1 and CDR2 (germline): SGHRS, YFSETQ. The CDR3 runs 14 residues.

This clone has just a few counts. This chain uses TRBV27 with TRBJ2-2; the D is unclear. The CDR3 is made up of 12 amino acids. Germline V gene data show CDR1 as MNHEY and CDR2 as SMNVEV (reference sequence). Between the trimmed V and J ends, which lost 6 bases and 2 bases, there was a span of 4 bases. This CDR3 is CASRRNTGELFF. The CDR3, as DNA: TGTGCCAGCAGACGCAACACCGGGGAGCTGTTTTTT.

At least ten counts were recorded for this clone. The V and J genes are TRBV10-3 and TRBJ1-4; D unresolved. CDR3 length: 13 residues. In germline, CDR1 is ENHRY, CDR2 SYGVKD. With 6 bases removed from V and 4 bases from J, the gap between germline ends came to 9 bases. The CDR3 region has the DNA TGTGCCATCAGATCGGATCTTAATGAAAAACTGTTTTTT. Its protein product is CAIRSDLNEKLFF.

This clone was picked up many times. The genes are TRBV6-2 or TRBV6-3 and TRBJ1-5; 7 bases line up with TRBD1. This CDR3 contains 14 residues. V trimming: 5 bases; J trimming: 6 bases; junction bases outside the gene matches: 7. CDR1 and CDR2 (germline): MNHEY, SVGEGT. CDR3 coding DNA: TGTGCCAGCAGTGGGACAGTTACAAGTCAGCCCCAGCATTTT. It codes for CASSGTVTSQPQHF.

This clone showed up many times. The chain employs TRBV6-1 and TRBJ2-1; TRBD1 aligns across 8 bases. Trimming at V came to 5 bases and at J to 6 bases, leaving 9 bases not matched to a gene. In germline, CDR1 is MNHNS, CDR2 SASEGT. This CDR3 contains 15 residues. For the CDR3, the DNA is TGTGCCAGCAGTCTCGGGACAGGTGCCCGCAATGAGCAGTTCTTC. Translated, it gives CASSLGTGARNEQFF.

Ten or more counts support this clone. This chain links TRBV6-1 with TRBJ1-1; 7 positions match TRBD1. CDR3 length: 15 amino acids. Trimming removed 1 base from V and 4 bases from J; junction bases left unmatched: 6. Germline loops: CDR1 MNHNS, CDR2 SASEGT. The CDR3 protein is CASSEVEGATTEAFF. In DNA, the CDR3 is TGTGCCAGCAGTGAAGTGGAGGGGGCGACCACTGAAGCTTTCTTT.

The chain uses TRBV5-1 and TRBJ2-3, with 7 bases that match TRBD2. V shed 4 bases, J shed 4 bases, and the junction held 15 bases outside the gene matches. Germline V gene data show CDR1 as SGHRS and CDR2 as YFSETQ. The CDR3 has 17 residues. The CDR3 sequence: CASSSISGGGASDTQYF. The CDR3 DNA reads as TGCGCCAGCAGCAGCATTAGCGGCGGGGGAGCTTCAGATACGCAGTATTTT.

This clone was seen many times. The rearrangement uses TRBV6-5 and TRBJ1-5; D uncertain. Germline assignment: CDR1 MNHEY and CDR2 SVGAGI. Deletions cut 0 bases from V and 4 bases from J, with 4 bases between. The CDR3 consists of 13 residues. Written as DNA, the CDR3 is TGTGCCAGCAGTTACTCCAGGAATCAGCCCCAGCATTTT. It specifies CASSYSRNQPQHF.

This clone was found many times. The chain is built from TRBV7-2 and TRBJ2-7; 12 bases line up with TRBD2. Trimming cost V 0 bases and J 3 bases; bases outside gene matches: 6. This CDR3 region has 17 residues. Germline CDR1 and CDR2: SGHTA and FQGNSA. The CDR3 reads CASSLADLAGGGYEQYF. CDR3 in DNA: TGTGCCAGCAGCTTAGCCGACCTAGCGGGAGGGGGCTACGAGCAGTACTTC.

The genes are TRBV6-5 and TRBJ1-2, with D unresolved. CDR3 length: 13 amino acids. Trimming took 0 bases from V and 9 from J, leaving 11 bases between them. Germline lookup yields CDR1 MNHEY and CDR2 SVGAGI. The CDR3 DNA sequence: TGTGCCAGCAGTTACTCCGACTTCGTTTGCTACACCTTC. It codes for CASSYSDFVCYTF.

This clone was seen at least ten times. The CDR3 sequence is CASSKTISTDTQYF. The CDR3 nucleotides read TGTGCCAGTAGTAAGACTATCAGCACAGATACGCAGTATTTT. J is TRBJ2-3 and V is TRBV19; D possibly corresponds to TRBD2 (5 bases). The CDR3 spans 14 residues. CDR1 and CDR2 (germline): LNHDA, SQIVND (reference sequence). Trimming cost V 4 bases and J 0 bases, with 8 bases left between them.

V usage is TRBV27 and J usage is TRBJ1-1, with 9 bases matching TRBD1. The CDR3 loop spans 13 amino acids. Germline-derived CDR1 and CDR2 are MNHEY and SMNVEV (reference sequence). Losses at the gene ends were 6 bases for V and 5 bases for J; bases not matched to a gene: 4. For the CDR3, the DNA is TGTGCCAGCAGCCCGGGACAGGGTACTGAAGCTTTCTTT. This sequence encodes CASSPGQGTEAFF.